The present T cell receptor beta chain was sequenced within a study of cytomegalovirus exposure and HLA in healthy donors. Primers: 60 Vbeta forward and 13 Jbeta reverse. TCRdb's copy holds only in-frame clones and misses some; the assay was immunoSEQ multiplex PCR. The sample includes 80,000 or so clones, approximately 71% of them seen just once. The specimen sequenced was PBMCs. The clonotype was recovered from a woman in her forties in good health and CMV-seronegative.

The DNA of the CDR3 is TGTGCCAGCTCACCACCGGAGAAGAACACTGAAGCTTTCTTT. Protein sequence: CASSPPEKNTEAFF. The chain joins TRBV18 to TRBJ1-1, with D uncertain. CDR3 length: 14 amino acids. V was cut by 0 bases and J by 1 base, with 6 bases left in between. Germline V gene lookup returns CDR1 KGHSH and CDR2 LQKENI.